This TCR beta chain is drawn from a study of glioma-infiltrating T cells after dendritic cell vaccination. Whole-study context: Treatment, given 2003 to 2012, was autologous tumor lysate-pulsed dendritic cell vaccination. Patients received three intradermal dendritic cell vaccine injections at biweekly intervals.

Concerning this clone: Its antigen is not known.

General observations from the study: Patients with more pretreatment TILs had longer time to progression and survival.

Clones were read by immunoSEQ multiplex PCR, and TCRdb kept only the in-frame ones, dropping some. The sample lists over 75,000 clones; roughly four fifths were seen once. Germline trimming cut 7 bases from V and 6 bases from J; bases unmatched to any gene: 14. Germline V gene lookup returns CDR1 MNHEY and CDR2 SVGAGI. The length of the CDR3 is 15 residues. Time point denoted: after dendritic cell vaccination, including at tumor progression/relapse. Blood PBMC samples: pre-vaccination, two weeks post third vaccination, and at tumor progression. This sequence originates from a human donor with glioblastoma. Source: blood, taken after dendritic cell vaccination. V gene TRBV6-5 combines with J gene TRBJ1-2; 7 positions agree with TRBD1. CDR3 nucleotide sequence: TGTGCCAGCATTACCGGACAGGCCAGGGGGGATGGCTACACCTTC. It specifies CASITGQARGDGYTF.